This T cell receptor (beta chain) was sequenced for a study of control samples from healthy donors and cancer patients. The CDR3 is made up of 14 amino acids. Per the germline V gene, CDR1 is SGDLS and CDR2 is YYNGEE. Unmatched junction bases numbered 5, after V lost 4 bases and J lost 5 bases. Here immunoSEQ multiplex PCR was the method, and the copy in TCRdb shows in-frame clones only, minus some. The repertoire includes 150,000 to 200,000 clones, 80% to 90% of them detected once, and around 5% sits in the top ten. The TCR sequence derives from a woman under 40 in good health. The chain joins TRBV9 to TRBJ2-2; TRBD2 matches at 7 bases. The source material was blood. CDR3 residues: CASSPRGGTGELFF. In nucleotides, the CDR3 is TGTGCCAGCAGCCCGAGGGGAGGGACCGGGGAGCTGTTTTTT. Filled out from reference TRBV9 and TRBJ2-2, the complete variable domain reads DSGVTQTPKHLITATGQRVTLRCSPRSGDLSVYWYQQSLDQGLQFLIQYYNGEERAKGNILERFSAQQFPDLHSELNLSSLELGDSALYFCASSPRGGTGELFFGEGSRLTVL.